A single sample is the source of the 32 T cell receptor beta chains below, sequenced in a study of blood T cell repertoires in COVID-19. Generated by immunoSEQ multiplex PCR, the TCRdb table keeps only in-frame clones and is missing some. The repertoire holds under 300,000 clones, approximately 91% seen once, with 2% to 2.5% in the top ten. Specimen: peripheral blood. The receptors stem from a woman aged 40 to 50 who had recovered from COVID-19.

The chain couples TRBV5-4 to TRBJ2-7; TRBD1 aligns across 7 bases. Germline assignment: CDR1 SGHNT and CDR2 YYREEE (reference sequence). This CDR3 is built from 12 residues. Germline trimming cut 4 bases from V and 5 bases from J; bases unmatched to any gene: 3. The CDR3 nucleotides read TGTGCCAGCAGCCCGACAGGGAACGAGCAGTACTTC. Residues: CASSPTGNEQYF.

The rearrangement links TRBV12-3 or TRBV12-4 to TRBJ1-4; D call uncertain. Deletions cut 5 bases from V and 8 bases from J, with 9 bases between. The CDR3 has 12 amino acids. The CDR3 reads CASSRGGEKLFF. DNA of the CDR3: TGTGCCAGCAGTCGAGGAGGGGAAAAACTGTTTTTT.

V usage is TRBV11-2 and J usage is TRBJ2-1; TRBD1 matches at 8 bases. Trimming removed 6 bases from V and 7 bases from J; junction bases left unmatched: 11. Germline V CDR1 and CDR2: SGHAT, FQNNGV. This CDR3 has 15 residues. The CDR3 sequence is CASRLDRGSRNEQFF. The DNA of the CDR3 is TGTGCCAGCAGACTAGACAGGGGAAGTAGAAATGAGCAGTTCTTC. The full variable domain, in which reference TRBV11-2 and TRBJ2-1 provide the parts outside the CDR3, is EAGVAQSPRYKIIEKRQSVAFWCNPISGHATLYWYQQILGQGPKLLIQFQNNGVVDDSQLPKDRFSAERLKGVDSTLKIQPAKLEDSAVYLCASRLDRGSRNEQFFGPGTRLTVL.

The chain combines TRBV5-6 with TRBJ1-3; 8 bases align to TRBD1. J was trimmed by 4 bases and V by 3 bases; bases with no gene match: 0. CDR1 and CDR2 from the germline V gene are SGHDT and YYEEEE. This CDR3 contains 13 residues. CDR3 region: CASSWDRGNTIYF. The CDR3 DNA reads as TGTGCCAGCAGCTGGGACAGGGGAAACACCATATATTTT.

This clone was counted once. This rearrangement joins TRBV10-3 to TRBJ1-2; D is perhaps TRBD1 (6 bases). The CDR3 extends over 14 amino acids. Germline CDR1 ENHRY, CDR2 SYGVKD. Trimming stripped 2 bases from V and 0 bases from J, with 7 bases between. Here the CDR3 DNA reads TGTGCCATCAGTGAGGACAGGTCTAACTATGGCTACACCTTC. Its protein is CAISEDRSNYGYTF.

In its sample, this clone was seen once. J is TRBJ2-1 and V is TRBV27, with TRBD1 as a possible D gene (6 bases). The CDR3 is 14 residues long. V was pared by 4 bases and J by 5 bases, with 12 bases between. Germline CDR1 MNHEY, CDR2 SMNVEV (reference sequence). CDR3 residues: CASSSPGHNNEQFF. CDR3 in DNA: TGTGCCAGCAGTTCACCGGGACACAACAATGAGCAGTTCTTC.

The chain has TRBV2 and TRBJ2-2; D is perhaps TRBD1 (6 bases). V lost 5 bases and J lost 4, with 14 bases in between. The germline V gene encodes CDR1 SNHLY and CDR2 FYNNEI. The CDR3 is 15 amino acids. The CDR3 region has the DNA TGTGCCAGCAGTACGGACAGTCGAATCACCGGGGAGCTGTTTTTT. Translation: CASSTDSRITGELFF. The variable domain in full, with the rest retrieved from reference TRBV2 and TRBJ2-2, is EPEVTQTPSHQVTQMGQEVILRCVPISNHLYFYWYRQILGQKVEFLVSFYNNEISEKSEIFDDQFSVERPDGSNFTLKIRSTKLEDSAMYFCASSTDSRITGELFFGEGSRLTVL.

Comments on this clone: The same CDR3 is also encoded by other DNA sequences in this sample. This chain uses TRBV7-2 with TRBJ2-7; tentatively, D is TRBD1 (5 bases). Germline loops: CDR1 SGHTA, CDR2 FQGNSA. The V and J ends lost 1 base and 6 bases respectively, with 16 bases between them. The CDR3 contains 15 residues. The CDR3 region is CASSLEAGHFSEQYF. The CDR3 DNA reads TGTGCCAGCAGCTTAGAAGCAGGGCACTTCAGCGAGCAGTACTTC.

This chain uses TRBV2 with TRBJ2-1, with 13 bases identical to TRBD2. The CDR3 is made up of 16 amino acids. V was clipped by 8 bases and J by 9 bases; unmatched bases: 13. CDR1 is SNHLY and CDR2 is FYNNEI in the germline V gene. In nucleotides, the CDR3 is TGTGCCAGCTCCGCGCGACTAGCGGGAGGAACCGGTGAGCAGTTCTTC. Protein: CASSARLAGGTGEQFF.

The rearrangement joins TRBV5-6 to TRBJ1-2; D gene ambiguous. Trimming stripped 10 bases from V and 2 bases from J, with 18 bases between. The CDR3 extends over 14 amino acids. Germline-derived CDR1 and CDR2 are SGHDT and YYEEEE. For the CDR3, the DNA is TGTGCCTCCCAGCGTCAGATGTCGAACTATGGCTACACCTTC. Translating it yields CASQRQMSNYGYTF.

The chain employs TRBV24-1 and TRBJ2-2; tentatively, D is TRBD2 (5 bases). CDR3 length: 13 amino acids. CDR1 and CDR2 from the germline V gene are KGHDR and SFDVKD. With 3 bases removed from V and 6 bases from J, the gap between germline ends came to 7 bases. For the CDR3, the DNA is TGTGCCACCAGTGATCCCGGGGCCGGGGAGCTGTTTTTT. Its protein is CATSDPGAGELFF.

This rearrangement joins TRBV2 to TRBJ1-5; 7 bases map to TRBD1. This CDR3 has 14 residues. V gave up 4 bases and J gave up 4 bases; unmatched junction bases: 4. Germline CDR1 and CDR2: SNHLY and FYNNEI. The CDR3, as DNA: TGTGCCAGCAGTGGATGGGACAGAAATCAGCCCCAGCATTTT. Translation: CASSGWDRNQPQHF.

The chain is built from TRBV12-3 or TRBV12-4 and TRBJ2-3, with no clear D. V was pared by 11 bases and J by 0 bases, with 12 bases between. This CDR3 contains 13 residues. In DNA form, the CDR3 reads TGTGCCGTCAGGCAAGCTAGCACAGATACGCAGTATTTT. This sequence encodes CAVRQASTDTQYF.

This chain connects TRBV19 to TRBJ1-4, with a tentative D call TRBD1 (5 bases). Trimming took off 10 bases at V and 4 bases at J, with 16 bases between the two ends. The CDR3 covers 14 residues. The V gene's germline CDR1 is LNHDA and CDR2 SQIVND (reference sequence). CDR3 sequence reads: CATKMGQNNEKLFF. CDR3 DNA sequence: TGTGCCACAAAAATGGGGCAGAATAATGAAAAACTGTTTTTT.

The V gene is TRBV25-1, the J gene TRBJ2-2; TRBD2 matches 10 bases. Germline CDR1 is MGHDK and CDR2 is SYGVNS. The CDR3 is 17 amino acids. V gave up 1 base and J gave up 4 bases; unmatched junction bases: 6. This chain's CDR3 is CASSESLGLAITGELFF. The CDR3 nucleotides are TGTGCCAGCAGTGAATCCTTGGGACTAGCGATCACCGGGGAGCTGTTTTTT.

The rearrangement joins TRBV19 to TRBJ2-7; the match to TRBD1 covers 7 bases. Trimming cost V 2 bases and J 2 bases; bases outside gene matches: 3. This CDR3 has 14 amino acids. Germline-derived CDR1 and CDR2 are LNHDA and SQIVND (reference sequence). The CDR3 loop reads CASSITQGAYEQYF. CDR3 DNA: TGTGCCAGTAGTATAACCCAGGGGGCCTACGAGCAGTACTTC.

The chain couples TRBV15 to TRBJ2-7; D is uncertain. The CDR3 length is 14 residues. V lost 3 bases to trimming and J lost 7 bases, with 16 bases between them. CDR1 and CDR2 from the germline V gene are LNHNV and YYDKDF (reference sequence). CDR3 DNA: TGTGCCACCAGCAGCGCGACTGGAAGTGAAGAGCAGTACTTC. Its protein is CATSSATGSEEQYF. The whole variable domain, remainder taken from reference TRBV15 and TRBJ2-7, is DAMVIQNPRYQVTQFGKPVTLSCSQTLNHNVMYWYQQKSSQAPKLLFHYYDKDFNNEADTPDNFQSRRPNTSFCFLDIRSPGLGDTAMYLCATSSATGSEEQYFGPGTRLTVT.

The chain employs TRBV6-2 or TRBV6-3 and TRBJ1-2; 7 bases match TRBD1. Germline CDR1 MNHEY, CDR2 SVGEGT. V lost 4 bases to trimming and J lost 7 bases; unmatched junction nucleotides: 9. This CDR3 has 14 residues. Written as DNA, the CDR3 is TGTGCCAGCAGTTTTGACAGGGCCACTGGTGGCTACACCTTC. Amino acid sequence: CASSFDRATGGYTF.

This clone turned up a few times. This chain connects TRBV21-1 to TRBJ2-1; the DNA was not compared with TRBD1, the D call given in the table. TRBV21-1 is classified as a pseudogene. This CDR3 contains 16 residues. This chain's CDR3 is CASSPSGSGTYNEQFF. CDR3 nucleotides: TGTGCCAGCAGCCCCTCAGGGTCTGGAACTTACAATGAGCAGTTCTTC.

V usage is TRBV14 and J usage is TRBJ2-7; the match to TRBD2 covers 13 bases. V lost 2 bases to trimming and J lost 5 bases; unmatched junction nucleotides: 9. The CDR3 is made up of 17 amino acids. Germline V gives CDR1 SGHDN, CDR2 FVKESK. The CDR3 is CASSQLGLAGPPHEQYF. The CDR3 nucleotides read TGTGCCAGCAGCCAATTGGGACTAGCGGGACCCCCCCACGAGCAGTACTTC.

The chain is built from TRBV7-6 and TRBJ2-3, with D maybe TRBD1 (7 bases). The CDR3 runs to 15 residues. Trimming took 5 bases from V and 6 from J, leaving 18 bases between them. Germline V CDR1 and CDR2: SGHVS, FNYEAQ. CDR3 coding DNA: TGTGCCAGCAGCCAGGGGGGTATGACGGACGATACGCAGTATTTT. Translated, it gives CASSQGGMTDDTQYF.

The gene calls are TRBV7-2 and TRBJ1-6; TRBD1 is a possible D gene (5 bases). The CDR3 runs 17 residues. Germline V CDR1 and CDR2: SGHTA, FQGNSA. The V gene lost 1 base and the J gene lost 7 bases, with 17 bases spanning the gap. The CDR3 sequence is CASSLERGGSQNSPLHF. CDR3 in DNA: TGTGCCAGCAGCTTAGAGCGGGGCGGGTCTCAGAATTCACCCCTCCACTTT.

The chain joins TRBV4-3 to TRBJ2-2; 10 positions agree with TRBD2. The CDR3 extends over 15 amino acids. Per germline, CDR1 LGHNA and CDR2 YSLEER. V shed 3 bases, J shed 5 bases, and the junction held 3 bases outside the gene matches. CDR3 in amino acids: CASSQTSGSTGELFF. DNA of the CDR3: TGCGCCAGCAGCCAGACTAGCGGGTCGACCGGGGAGCTGTTTTTT.

The chain combines TRBV6-5 with TRBJ2-1, with 7 bases fitting TRBD2. This CDR3 comprises 16 residues. From germline, CDR1 is MNHEY and CDR2 SVGAGI. J gave up 8 bases and V 6 bases, and 16 bases lay outside the gene matches. The CDR3 spells CASSYLSIAGEYEQFF. In DNA form, the CDR3 reads TGTGCCAGCAGCTACCTATCCATCGCGGGAGAGTATGAGCAGTTCTTC.

The chain uses TRBV6-5 and TRBJ2-1; 8 positions agree with TRBD1. Trimming at V came to 2 bases and at J to 13 bases, leaving 13 bases not matched to a gene. CDR1 and CDR2 (germline): MNHEY, SVGAGI. The CDR3 contains 15 residues. CDR3 bases: TGTGCCAGCAGTTACGAGCAGGGGGCCATAAGGGAACAGTTCTTC. Translating gives CASSYEQGAIREQFF.

The V and J genes are TRBV10-3 and TRBJ2-7, with D possibly matching TRBD2 (5 bases). This CDR3 has 15 amino acids. Germline-derived CDR1 and CDR2 are ENHRY and SYGVKD. V was shortened by 6 bases and J by 6 bases, with 21 bases between the two germline ends. The CDR3 DNA is TGTGCCATCAGCACTAGTGAGAGGGTCCCGCGCGAGCAGTACTTC. Encoded protein: CAISTSERVPREQYF.

The rearrangement joins TRBV7-9 to TRBJ2-7; TRBD2 agrees at 8 bases. The V gene end was trimmed by 5 bases and the J gene end by 5 bases; junction bases not matched to a gene: 11. The CDR3 runs to 15 residues. The germline V gene encodes CDR1 SEHNR and CDR2 FQNEAQ (reference sequence). The CDR3: CASSRSGMSGHEQYF. CDR3 bases: TGTGCCAGCAGCCGTAGCGGGATGAGTGGCCACGAGCAGTACTTC.

The gene calls are TRBV6-1 and TRBJ1-1; 9 bases map to TRBD1. CDR3 size: 15 residues. V gave up 0 bases and J gave up 4 bases; unmatched junction bases: 3. Germline lookup yields CDR1 MNHNS and CDR2 SASEGT. In nucleotides, the CDR3 is TGTGCCAGCAGTGAAGCTGGGACAGGGACCACTGAAGCTTTCTTT. Residues: CASSEAGTGTTEAFF.

Regarding this clone: The sample carries other DNA sequences with the same CDR3. The CDR3 sequence: CASSEQGRNSPLHF. CDR3 DNA sequence: TGTGCCAGCAGTGAACAGGGGCGGAATTCACCCCTCCACTTT. The chain couples TRBV2 to TRBJ1-6, with D perhaps TRBD1 (6 bases). The CDR3 totals 14 residues. Per the germline V gene, CDR1 is SNHLY and CDR2 is FYNNEI. V was pared by 2 bases and J by 7 bases, with 9 bases between. The full variable domain, with the rest looked up from reference TRBV2 and TRBJ1-6, is EPEVTQTPSHQVTQMGQEVILRCVPISNHLYFYWYRQILGQKVEFLVSFYNNEISEKSEIFDDQFSVERPDGSNFTLKIRSTKLEDSAMYFCASSEQGRNSPLHFGNGTRLTVT.

The chain recombines TRBV4-3 with TRBJ2-7; the D gene is possibly TRBD2 (6 bases). Germline assignment: CDR1 LGHNA and CDR2 YSLEER. Trimming removed 0 bases at V and 2 bases at J, with 8 bases between. The length of the CDR3 is 14 residues. The CDR3 spells CASSQDREAYEQYF. In nucleotides, the CDR3 is TGCGCCAGCAGCCAAGACAGGGAGGCCTACGAGCAGTACTTC.

This chain links TRBV10-3 with TRBJ2-3; no clear D gene. V was pared by 3 bases and J by 1 base, with 5 bases between. CDR3 length: 13 amino acids. The germline CDR1 and CDR2 sequences are ENHRY and SYGVKD. CDR3 sequence (DNA): TGTGCCATCAGTGAACGGGGCACAGATACGCAGTATTTT. Amino acid sequence: CAISERGTDTQYF.

The chain employs TRBV5-5 and TRBJ1-2; TRBD1 is a possible D gene (6 bases). Germline CDR1 reads SGHKS; CDR2 reads YYEKEE (reference sequence). This CDR3 has 14 residues. The V end lost 0 bases, the J end lost 5 bases, and 11 bases lay between the germline ends. The CDR3 protein is CASSLDRALYGYTF. The CDR3 nucleotides are TGTGCCAGCAGCTTGGACAGGGCCCTTTATGGCTACACCTTC.